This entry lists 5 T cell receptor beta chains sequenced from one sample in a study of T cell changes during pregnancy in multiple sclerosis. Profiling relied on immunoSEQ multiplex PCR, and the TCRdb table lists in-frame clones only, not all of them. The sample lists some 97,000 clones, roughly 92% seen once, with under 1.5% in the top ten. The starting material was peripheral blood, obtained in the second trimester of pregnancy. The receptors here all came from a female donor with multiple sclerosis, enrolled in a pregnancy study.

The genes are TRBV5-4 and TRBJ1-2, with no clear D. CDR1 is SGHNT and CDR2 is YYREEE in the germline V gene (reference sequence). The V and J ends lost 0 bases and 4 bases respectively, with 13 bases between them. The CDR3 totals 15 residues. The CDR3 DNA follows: TGTGCCAGCAGCTTGGCCGGTCGGAGCCTCTATGGCTACACCTTC. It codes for CASSLAGRSLYGYTF.

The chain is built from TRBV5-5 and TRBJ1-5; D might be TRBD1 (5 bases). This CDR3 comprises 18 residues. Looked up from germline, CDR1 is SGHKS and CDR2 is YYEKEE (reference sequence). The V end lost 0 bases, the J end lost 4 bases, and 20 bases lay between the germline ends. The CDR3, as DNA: TGTGCCAGCAGCTTGGGTGCTCGCCTAGGGGTGGGAAATCAGCCCCAGCATTTT. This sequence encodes CASSLGARLGVGNQPQHF.

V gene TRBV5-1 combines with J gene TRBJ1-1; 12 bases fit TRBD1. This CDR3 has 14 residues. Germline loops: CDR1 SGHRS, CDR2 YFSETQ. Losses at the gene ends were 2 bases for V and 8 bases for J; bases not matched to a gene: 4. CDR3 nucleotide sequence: TGCGCCAGCAGCTTAGGGACAGGGGGCCGAGAAGCTTTCTTT. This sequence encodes CASSLGTGGREAFF.

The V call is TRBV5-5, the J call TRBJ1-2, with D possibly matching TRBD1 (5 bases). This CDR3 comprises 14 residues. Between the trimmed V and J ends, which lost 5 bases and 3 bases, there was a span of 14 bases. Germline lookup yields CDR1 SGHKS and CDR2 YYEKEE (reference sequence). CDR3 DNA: TGTGCCAGCAGTTTTTGGGGAGGGGACTATGGCTACACCTTC. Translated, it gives CASSFWGGDYGYTF.

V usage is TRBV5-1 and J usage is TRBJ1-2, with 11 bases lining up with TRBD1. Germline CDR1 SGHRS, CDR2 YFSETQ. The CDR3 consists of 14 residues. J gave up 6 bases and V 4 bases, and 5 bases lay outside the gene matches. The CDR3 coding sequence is TGCGCCAGCAGCCTCGGACAGGGGGCAGATGGCTACACCTTC. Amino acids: CASSLGQGADGYTF.